This T cell receptor beta chain was identified during a study of blood T cell repertoires in COVID-19. Study-level background: Both acute and convalescent COVID-19 samples were obtained from the United States, Italy and Spain. PBMCs, B-cell-depleted T cells, or T cells provided the cDNA or gDNA that made up the material.

In the study's own analysis: For nucleated cells, counts were estimated from reference gene primer amplification. Using immunoSEQ multiplex PCR, the repertoire was profiled, and TCRdb retains in-frame clones only, with some absent. V and J calls and clone size are as listed in that table; D and trimming were resolved from the DNA. Among some 60,000 clones listed, 60% to 85% were seen once. The germline CDR1 and CDR2 sequences are SGHNT and YYREEE (reference sequence). The length of the CDR3 is 15 residues. The V segment lost 4 bases and the J segment 3 bases; nucleotides outside the gene matches: 7. In its sample, this clone was seen once. In Seattle, patients joined the study during active infection and were tracked longitudinally.

This chain uses TRBV5-4 with TRBJ2-1, with 7 bases matching TRBD1. This receptor was taken from a man aged 30-40 years with COVID-19, enrolled during active disease. Sequencing input: peripheral blood. CDR3 residues: CASSPTGVNYNEQFF. DNA for the CDR3: TGTGCCAGCAGCCCTACAGGGGTCAACTACAATGAGCAGTTCTTC. Full variable domain (missing parts from reference TRBV5-4 and TRBJ2-1): ETGVTQSPTHLIKTRGQQVTLRCSSQSGHNTVSWYQQALGQGPQFIFQYYREEENGRGNFPPRFSGLQFPNYSSELNVNALELDDSALYLCASSPTGVNYNEQFFGPGTRLTVL.